This T cell receptor beta chain was sequenced during a study of shared clonotypes between healthy human individuals. As regards this clone: Its antigen is unknown.

Sequenced by immunoSEQ multiplex PCR; TCRdb stores in-frame clones only, minus some. The sample has approximately 2.1 million clones, about 92% seen once. CDR3 size: 13 residues. The junction had 6 bases not matched to a gene; V was cut back by 8 bases and J by 3 bases. CDR1 and CDR2 from the germline V gene are LNHNV and YYDKDF (reference sequence). The study's findings and limits: Rarefaction showed sorted-subset sequencing was incomplete despite large depth.

This TCR derives from a man younger than 35 in good health. Some clones in this sample may be carry-over from other donors' samples. The sample consisted of naive CD4+ T cells from PBMCs. Subset meaning: CD45RA+ positively selected. The genes are TRBV15 and TRBJ2-7; 8 bases line up with TRBD1. Here the CDR3 DNA reads TGTGCCACCGCACGGGACAGGTACTACGAGCAGTACTTC. The encoded protein is CATARDRYYEQYF. The variable domain in full, completed from reference TRBV15 and TRBJ2-7, reads DAMVIQNPRYQVTQFGKPVTLSCSQTLNHNVMYWYQQKSSQAPKLLFHYYDKDFNNEADTPDNFQSRRPNTSFCFLDIRSPGLGDTAMYLCATARDRYYEQYFGPGTRLTVT.